These 3 T cell receptor beta chains were all obtained from the same sample, sequenced in a study of cytomegalovirus exposure and HLA in healthy donors. The PCR employed 60 Vbeta primers together with 13 Jbeta primers. Only in-frame clones appear in the TCRdb table, and some are missing; sequencing was by immunoSEQ multiplex PCR. The top ten hold approximately 4% of the sample, which has over 150,000 clones, 60% to 85% seen once. Source material: PBMCs. Receptor source: a woman between 35 and 50 years old in good health and CMV-seronegative.

As DNA, the CDR3 is TGCGCCAGCAGCTCACCGGACAGAAGCACAGATGGCTACACCTTC. It is translated as CASSSPDRSTDGYTF. This rearrangement joins TRBV5-1 to TRBJ1-2; a weak D match, TRBD1 (6 bases). Germline lookup yields CDR1 SGHRS and CDR2 YFSETQ. The ends were cut back, 3 bases at V and 6 bases at J, with 18 bases in the middle. This CDR3 spans 15 amino acids.

The chain links TRBV6-1 to TRBJ2-1; 11 positions agree with TRBD2. The length of the CDR3 is 14 residues. CDR1 and CDR2 from the germline V gene are MNHNS and SASEGT. The V gene end was trimmed by 10 bases and the J gene end by 2 bases; junction bases not matched to a gene: 4. The CDR3 DNA reads as TGTGCCACCATTAGCGGGGGGGCCTACAATGAGCAGTTCTTC. It codes for CATISGGAYNEQFF.

The genes are TRBV7-9 and TRBJ2-7; D not resolved. The V gene's germline CDR1 is SEHNR and CDR2 FQNEAQ (reference sequence). The CDR3 has 14 residues. V was clipped by 1 base and J by 1 base, with 8 bases between them. CDR3 sequence reads: CASSLVGPSYEQYF. CDR3 DNA sequence: TGTGCCAGCAGCTTAGTTGGCCCATCCTACGAGCAGTACTTC.